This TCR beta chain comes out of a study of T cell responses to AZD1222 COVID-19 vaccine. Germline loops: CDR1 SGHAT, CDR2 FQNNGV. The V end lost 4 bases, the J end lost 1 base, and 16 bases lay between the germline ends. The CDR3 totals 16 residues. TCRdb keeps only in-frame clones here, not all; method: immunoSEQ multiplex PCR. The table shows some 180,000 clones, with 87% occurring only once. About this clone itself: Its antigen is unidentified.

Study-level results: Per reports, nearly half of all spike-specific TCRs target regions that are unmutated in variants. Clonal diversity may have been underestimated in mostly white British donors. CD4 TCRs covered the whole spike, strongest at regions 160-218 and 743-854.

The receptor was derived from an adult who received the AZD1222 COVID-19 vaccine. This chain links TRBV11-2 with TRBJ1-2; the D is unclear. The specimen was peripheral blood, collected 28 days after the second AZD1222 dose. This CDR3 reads CASSSTRRGVNYGYTF. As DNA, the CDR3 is TGTGCCAGCAGCTCTACAAGGCGGGGAGTTAACTATGGCTACACCTTC. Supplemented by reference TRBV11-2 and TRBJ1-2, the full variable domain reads EAGVAQSPRYKIIEKRQSVAFWCNPISGHATLYWYQQILGQGPKLLIQFQNNGVVDDSQLPKDRFSAERLKGVDSTLKIQPAKLEDSAVYLCASSSTRRGVNYGYTFGSGTRLTVV.